These T cell receptor beta chains were read from a single sample in a study of glioma-infiltrating T cells after dendritic cell vaccination. TCRdb's copy holds only in-frame clones and misses some; the assay was immunoSEQ multiplex PCR. The data contain about 92,000 clones, approximately 84% of them singletons. Source: blood, taken before dendritic cell vaccination. These receptors were collected from a human donor with glioblastoma. Both conserved end residues are part of each CDR3. A D gene is named only where the DNA matches it firmly. Only some rows state a clone size, as once, few, many or a class for expanded clones.

TRBV5-3	TRBJ1-6	-	-	CASRITGTSDSPLHF	TGTGCCAGCAGGATAACCGGGACATCTGATTCACCCCTCCACTTT
TRBV6-5	TRBJ2-3	-	-	CASSYSYARATDTQYF	TGTGCCAGCAGTTACTCCTACGCCAGGGCAACAGATACGCAGTATTTT
TRBV7-9	TRBJ1-1	TRBD1	-	CASSLPTGDEAFF	TGTGCCAGCAGCCTTCCCACAGGGGATGAAGCTTTCTTT
TRBV4-1	TRBJ1-5	-	-	CASSQDPGRLGPQHF	TGCGCCAGCAGCCAAGATCCAGGCAGATTGGGGCCCCAGCATTTT
TRBV6-6	TRBJ2-7	TRBD2	-	CASSYFELAGTYEQYF	TGTGCCAGCAGTTACTTCGAACTAGCGGGAACCTACGAGCAGTACTTC
TRBV28	TRBJ1-1	-	-	CASSLGQGFRTEAFF	TGTGCCAGCAGTTTGGGTCAGGGGTTTAGGACTGAAGCTTTCTTT
TRBV6-1	TRBJ1-1	-	-	CASNRYTEAFF	TGTGCCAGCAATCGGTACACTGAAGCTTTCTTT
TRBV4-1	TRBJ2-7	TRBD2	once	CASSPHPAGANYEQYF	TGCGCCAGCAGCCCTCACCCAGCGGGGGCCAACTACGAGCAGTACTTC
TRBV9	TRBJ2-5	-	-	CASSVAGNGQETQYF	TGTGCCAGCAGCGTGGCGGGAAACGGCCAAGAGACCCAGTACTTC
TRBV7-9	TRBJ1-1	-	-	CASLRGANTEAFF	TGTGCCAGCCTGCGGGGGGCGAACACTGAAGCTTTCTTT
TRBV10-2	TRBJ2-7	-	once	CASRQQGPYEQYF	TGCGCCAGCCGGCAACAGGGACCCTACGAGCAGTACTTC
TRBV30	TRBJ2-5	TRBD1	-	CAWSPGQGFRETQYF	TGTGCCTGGAGTCCGGGACAGGGGTTTAGGGAGACCCAGTACTTC
TRBV18	TRBJ2-3	TRBD2	-	CASSATGTSFADTQYF	TGTGCCAGCTCGGCCACCGGGACTAGTTTTGCAGATACGCAGTATTTT
TRBV4-3	TRBJ2-7	TRBD1	once	CASSQVDRGMFYEQYF	TGCGCCAGCAGCCAAGTTGACAGGGGAATGTTCTACGAGCAGTACTTC
TRBV7-6	TRBJ1-3	TRBD1	once	CASSSRQGGSGNTIYF	TGTGCCAGCAGTTCCCGACAGGGGGGCTCTGGAAACACCATATATTTT
TRBV4-1	TRBJ2-7	-	-	CASSQVGRGKTYEQYF	TGCGCCAGCAGCCAAGTAGGAAGGGGAAAAACCTACGAGCAGTACTTC
TRBV27	TRBJ2-7	-	-	CASSPLVRDPPYEQYF	TGTGCCAGCAGTCCCCTCGTCCGGGATCCACCCTACGAGCAGTACTTC
TRBV13	TRBJ1-5	-	-	CASSLRQSNQPQHF	TGTGCCAGCAGCTTAAGACAAAGCAATCAGCCCCAGCATTTT
TRBV28	TRBJ2-7	TRBD1	few	CASKTLMDRNYEQYF	TGTGCCAGCAAAACTCTTATGGACAGGAACTACGAGCAGTACTTC
TRBV7-8	TRBJ2-7	-	-	CASSPGWSSYEQYF	TGTGCCAGCAGCCCCGGTTGGAGCTCCTACGAGCAGTACTTC
TRBV28	TRBJ2-7	-	-	CASSLMGRHYEQYF	TGTGCCAGCAGTCTGATGGGGCGGCACTACGAGCAGTACTTC
TRBV7-8	TRBJ2-7	-	-	CASSLAPGSYYEQYF	TGTGCCAGCAGCTTAGCCCCAGGGTCCTACTACGAGCAGTACTTC
TRBV30	TRBJ1-5	-	-	CAWKGQTYSNQPQHF	TGTGCCTGGAAAGGACAGACCTATAGCAATCAGCCCCAGCATTTT